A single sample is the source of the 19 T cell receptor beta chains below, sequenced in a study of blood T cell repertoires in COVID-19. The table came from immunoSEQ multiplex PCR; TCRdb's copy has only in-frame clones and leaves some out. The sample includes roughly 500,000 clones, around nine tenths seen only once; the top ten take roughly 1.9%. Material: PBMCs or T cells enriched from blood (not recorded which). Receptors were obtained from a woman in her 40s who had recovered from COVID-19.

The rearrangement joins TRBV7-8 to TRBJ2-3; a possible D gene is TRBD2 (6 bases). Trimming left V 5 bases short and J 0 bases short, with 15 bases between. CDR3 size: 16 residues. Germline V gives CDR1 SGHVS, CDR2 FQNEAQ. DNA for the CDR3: TGTGCCAGCAGCCAACCCCAAAGCGGGAGCACAGATACGCAGTATTTT. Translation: CASSQPQSGSTDTQYF.

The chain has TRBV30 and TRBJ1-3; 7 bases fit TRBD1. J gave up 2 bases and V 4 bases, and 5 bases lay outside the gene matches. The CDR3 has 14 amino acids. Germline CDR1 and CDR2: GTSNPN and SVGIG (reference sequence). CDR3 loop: CAWISGGAGNTIYF. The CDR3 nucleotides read TGTGCCTGGATTTCAGGGGGTGCTGGAAACACCATATATTTT. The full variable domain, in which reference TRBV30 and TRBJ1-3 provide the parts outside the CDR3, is SQTIHQWPATLVQPVGSPLSLECTVEGTSNPNLYWYRQAAGRGLQLLFYSVGIGQISSEVPQNLSASRPQDRQFILSSKKLLLSDSGFYLCAWISGGAGNTIYFGEGSWLTVV.

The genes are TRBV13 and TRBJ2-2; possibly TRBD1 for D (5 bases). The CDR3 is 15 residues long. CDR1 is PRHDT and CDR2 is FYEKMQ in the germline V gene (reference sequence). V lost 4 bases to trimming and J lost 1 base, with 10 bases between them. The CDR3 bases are TGTGCCAGCAGCTCTGTAGACAGGAACACCGGGGAGCTGTTTTTT. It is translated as CASSSVDRNTGELFF.

CDR3: CASSLGGQINTEAFF. The DNA for the CDR3 is TGTGCCAGCAGCTTAGGGGGACAGATCAACACTGAAGCTTTCTTT. The chain combines TRBV7-9 with TRBJ1-1; 7 bases fit TRBD1. CDR3 length: 15 amino acids. CDR1 and CDR2 (germline): SEHNR, FQNEAQ (reference sequence). With 1 base clipped from V and 2 bases from J, the junction kept 4 bases outside the gene matches.

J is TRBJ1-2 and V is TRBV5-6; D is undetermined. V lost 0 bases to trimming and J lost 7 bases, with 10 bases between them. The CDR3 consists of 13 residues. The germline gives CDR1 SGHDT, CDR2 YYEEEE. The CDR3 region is CASSLAGEAGYTF. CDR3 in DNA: TGTGCCAGCAGCTTGGCTGGGGAGGCTGGCTACACCTTC.

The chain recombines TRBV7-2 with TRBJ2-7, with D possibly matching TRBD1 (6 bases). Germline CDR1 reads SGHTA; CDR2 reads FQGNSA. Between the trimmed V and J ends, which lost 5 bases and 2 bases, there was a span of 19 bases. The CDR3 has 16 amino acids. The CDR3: CASSRRDRFTTYEQYF. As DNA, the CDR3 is TGTGCCAGCAGCCGGCGCGACAGGTTTACAACCTACGAGCAGTACTTC.

In nucleotides, the CDR3 is TGTGCCAGCAGTTACTCCGGACAGGGATCCATTGAGCAGTACTTC. Translated, it gives CASSYSGQGSIEQYF. The chain combines TRBV6-6 with TRBJ2-7; 8 bases are a match to TRBD1. The CDR3 sequence is 15 residues long. The germline CDR1 and CDR2 sequences are MNHNY and SVGAGI (reference sequence). J lost 7 bases, V lost 0 bases, and 8 bases had no gene match.

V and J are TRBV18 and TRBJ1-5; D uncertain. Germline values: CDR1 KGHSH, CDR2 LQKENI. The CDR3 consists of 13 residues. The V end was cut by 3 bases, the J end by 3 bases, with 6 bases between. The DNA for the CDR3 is TGTGCCAGCTCACCCCAGGTCAATCAGCCCCAGCATTTT. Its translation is CASSPQVNQPQHF.

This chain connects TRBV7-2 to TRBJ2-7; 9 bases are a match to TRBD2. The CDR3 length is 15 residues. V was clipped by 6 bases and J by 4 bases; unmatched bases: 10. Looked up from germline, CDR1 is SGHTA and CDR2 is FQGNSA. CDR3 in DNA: TGTGCCAGCAGTTACACTAGCGGGCCGCGGTACGAGCAGTACTTC. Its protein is CASSYTSGPRYEQYF.

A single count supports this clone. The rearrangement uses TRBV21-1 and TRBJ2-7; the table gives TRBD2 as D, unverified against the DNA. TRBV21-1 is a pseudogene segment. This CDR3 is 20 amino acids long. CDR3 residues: CASSPYARERAGTSGYEQYF. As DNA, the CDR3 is TGTGCCAGCAGCCCCTACGCAAGGGAGAGAGCCGGGACTAGCGGCTACGAGCAGTACTTC.

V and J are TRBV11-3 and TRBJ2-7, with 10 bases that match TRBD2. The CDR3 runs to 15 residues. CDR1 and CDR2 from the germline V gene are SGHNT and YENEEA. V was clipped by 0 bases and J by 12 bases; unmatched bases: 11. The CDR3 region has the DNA TGTGCCAGCAGCTTAGATGGGCTAGCGGGAGAAGTGCGGTACTTC. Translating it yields CASSLDGLAGEVRYF.

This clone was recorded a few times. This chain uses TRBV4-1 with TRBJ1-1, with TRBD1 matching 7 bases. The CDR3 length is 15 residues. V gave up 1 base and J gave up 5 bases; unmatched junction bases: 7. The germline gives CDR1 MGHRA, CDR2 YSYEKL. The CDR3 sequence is CASSQATGVLTEAFF. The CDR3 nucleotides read TGCGCCAGCAGCCAAGCTACAGGGGTGTTGACTGAAGCTTTCTTT.

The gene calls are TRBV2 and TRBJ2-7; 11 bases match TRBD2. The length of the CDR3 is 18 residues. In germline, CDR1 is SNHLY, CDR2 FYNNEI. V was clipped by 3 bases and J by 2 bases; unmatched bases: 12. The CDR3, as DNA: TGTGCCAGCAGTGACCCCCCAAGACTAGCGGGAAAAACCTACGAGCAGTACTTC. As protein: CASSDPPRLAGKTYEQYF.

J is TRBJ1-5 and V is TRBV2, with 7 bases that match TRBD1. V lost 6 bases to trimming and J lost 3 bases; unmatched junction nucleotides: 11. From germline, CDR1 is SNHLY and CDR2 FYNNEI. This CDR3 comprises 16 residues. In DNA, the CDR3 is TGTGCCAGCAGCTTGACCGGGACAGAGAACAATCAGCCCCAGCATTTT. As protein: CASSLTGTENNQPQHF.

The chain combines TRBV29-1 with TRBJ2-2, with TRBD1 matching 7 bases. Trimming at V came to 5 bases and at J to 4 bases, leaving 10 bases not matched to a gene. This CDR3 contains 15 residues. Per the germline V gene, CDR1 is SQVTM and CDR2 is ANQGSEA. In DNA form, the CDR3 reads TGCAGCGTTCTCGGCGACAGGGCGACCACCGGGGAGCTGTTTTTT. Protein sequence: CSVLGDRATTGELFF.

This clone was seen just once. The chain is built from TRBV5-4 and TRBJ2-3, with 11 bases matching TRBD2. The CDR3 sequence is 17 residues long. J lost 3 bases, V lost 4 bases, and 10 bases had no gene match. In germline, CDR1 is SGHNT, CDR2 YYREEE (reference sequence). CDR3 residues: CASSLRLGTSGTDTQYF. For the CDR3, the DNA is TGTGCCAGCAGCCTGCGACTTGGGACTAGCGGAACAGATACGCAGTATTTT.

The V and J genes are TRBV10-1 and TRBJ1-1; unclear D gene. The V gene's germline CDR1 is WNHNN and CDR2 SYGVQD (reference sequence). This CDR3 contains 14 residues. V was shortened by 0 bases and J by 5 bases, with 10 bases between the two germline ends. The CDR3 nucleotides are TGCGCCAGCAGTGAGTCGCCGGGAAGAACTGAAGCTTTCTTT. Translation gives CASSESPGRTEAFF.

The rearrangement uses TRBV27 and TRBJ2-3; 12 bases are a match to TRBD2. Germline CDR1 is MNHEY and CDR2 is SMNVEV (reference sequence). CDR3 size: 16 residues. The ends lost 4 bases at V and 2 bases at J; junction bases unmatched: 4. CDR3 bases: TGTGCCAGCAGTTCCCTAGCGGGAGGGGACACAGATACGCAGTATTTT. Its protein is CASSSLAGGDTDTQYF.

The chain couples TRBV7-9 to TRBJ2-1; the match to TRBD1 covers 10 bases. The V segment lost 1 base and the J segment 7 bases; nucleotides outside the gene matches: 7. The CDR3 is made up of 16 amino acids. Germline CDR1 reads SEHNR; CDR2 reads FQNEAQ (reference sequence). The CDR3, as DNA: TGTGCCAGCAGCTTAGTTGGAGACAGGGGGCGGAATGAGCAGTTCTTC. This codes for CASSLVGDRGRNEQFF.